Presented here are 23 T cell receptor beta chains from one specimen sequenced in a study of shared clonotypes between healthy human individuals. Libraries were prepared by immunoSEQ multiplex PCR; TCRdb keeps only in-frame clonotypes and omits some of them. This sample carries around 700,000 clones, around 72% of them seen once, and the ten largest clones take less than 2%. The sequenced material came from memory CD4+ T cells sorted from blood. Subset: CD45RA-negative fraction. The receptor source for this set is a woman aged 25 to 39 in good health.

This clone turned up a few times. The V call is TRBV27, the J call TRBJ2-7; D is unresolved. The CDR3 extends over 12 amino acids. Trimming took off 5 bases at V and 0 bases at J, with 5 bases between the two ends. Germline values: CDR1 MNHEY, CDR2 SMNVEV (reference sequence). CDR3 coding DNA: TGTGCCAGCAGTGGAAGCTCCTACGAGCAGTACTTC. This gives the protein CASSGSSYEQYF.

This clone was seen ten or more times. The gene calls are TRBV7-6 and TRBJ1-5, with D tentatively TRBD1 (6 bases). Germline V gene data show CDR1 as SGHVS and CDR2 as FNYEAQ. V was clipped by 8 bases and J by 7 bases, with 15 bases between them. This CDR3 spans 13 amino acids. The CDR3 here is CASGTGQEQPQHF. As DNA, the CDR3 is TGTGCCAGCGGAACAGGGCAGGAACAGCCCCAGCATTTT.

A single count supports this clone. The chain is built from TRBV19 and TRBJ2-3; D ambiguous. CDR3 length equals 17 residues. CDR1 is LNHDA, CDR2 SQIVND, per germline (reference sequence). The ends were cut back, 5 bases at V and 2 bases at J, with 20 bases in the middle. CDR3 DNA: TGTGCCAGTAGTGGGTCCTCGTACGTAGGTTCCACAGATACGCAGTATTTT. Residues: CASSGSSYVGSTDTQYF. Variable domain in full (rest from reference TRBV19 and TRBJ2-3): DGGITQSPKYLFRKEGQNVTLSCEQNLNHDAMYWYRQDPGQGLRLIYYSQIVNDFQKGDIAEGYSVSREKKESFPLTVTSAQKNPTAFYLCASSGSSYVGSTDTQYFGPGTRLTVL.

This clone was counted a few times. The chain links TRBV11-3 to TRBJ2-1, with 9 bases identical to TRBD2. Trimming removed 3 bases from V and 3 bases from J; junction bases left unmatched: 3. The germline CDR1 and CDR2 sequences are SGHNT and YENEEA. The CDR3 consists of 15 residues. CDR3 amino acids: CASSFSGRGYNEQFF. For the CDR3, the DNA is TGTGCCAGCAGCTTTAGCGGGAGAGGCTACAATGAGCAGTTCTTC. Complete variable domain (other parts from reference TRBV11-3 and TRBJ2-1): EAGVVQSPRYKIIEKKQPVAFWCNPISGHNTLYWYLQNLGQGPELLIRYENEEAVDDSQLPKDRFSAERLKGVDSTLKIQPAELGDSAVYLCASSFSGRGYNEQFFGPGTRLTVL.

This chain connects TRBV30 to TRBJ2-3, with D possibly TRBD1 on 5 matching bases. Trimming pared 4 bases from V and 3 bases from J, leaving 8 bases between. The CDR3 extends over 12 amino acids. Germline loops: CDR1 GTSNPN, CDR2 SVGIG (reference sequence). The chain's CDR3 is CAWKGWTDTQYF. CDR3 sequence (DNA): TGTGCCTGGAAGGGGTGGACAGATACGCAGTATTTT.

The rearrangement links TRBV28 to TRBJ1-2; D is ambiguous. Trimming cost V 4 bases and J 7 bases, with 10 bases left between them. The germline V gene has CDR1 MDHEN and CDR2 SYDVKM. This CDR3 has 12 amino acids. This CDR3 is CASSSPFLGYTF. For the CDR3, the DNA is TGTGCCAGCAGTTCACCTTTCCTTGGCTACACCTTC.

The chain couples TRBV6-1 to TRBJ1-5; no clear D. V shed 2 bases and J shed 3 bases, with 11 bases lying between them. Germline CDR1 reads MNHNS; CDR2 reads SASEGT. The CDR3 has 15 amino acids. The CDR3 sequence: CASSESGVNNQPQHF. CDR3 DNA sequence: TGTGCCAGCAGTGAATCGGGAGTGAACAATCAGCCCCAGCATTTT.

The J gene is TRBJ2-2, the V gene TRBV7-9; the match to TRBD1 covers 7 bases. This CDR3 has 15 amino acids. V lost 6 bases to trimming and J lost 3 bases; unmatched junction nucleotides: 7. Germline V CDR1 and CDR2: SEHNR, FQNEAQ (reference sequence). CDR3 coding DNA: TGTGCCAGCAGTGCTAGACAGGGTTACACCGGGGAGCTGTTTTTT. It codes for CASSARQGYTGELFF.

A remark on this clone: Other DNA sequences in the sample encode the same CDR3. Written as DNA, the CDR3 is TGTGCCAGCAGCTTGTTGGAGACCCAGTACTTC. Translating gives CASSLLETQYF. The rearrangement links TRBV5-6 to TRBJ2-5, with no clear D. The CDR3 runs 11 residues. The ends were cut back, 1 base at V and 5 bases at J, with 3 bases in the middle. CDR1 is SGHDT and CDR2 is YYEEEE in the germline V gene.

In DNA, the CDR3 is TGCGCCAGCAGCCCCCAAGTGCTTCAGGACTATGGCTACACCTTC. It yields the protein CASSPQVLQDYGYTF. The chain links TRBV4-1 to TRBJ1-2; D unresolved. The V end was cut by 4 bases, the J end by 3 bases, with 15 bases between. The CDR3 extends over 15 amino acids. The germline gives CDR1 MGHRA, CDR2 YSYEKL.

The chain has TRBV28 and TRBJ1-2; 8 bases fit TRBD1. Germline CDR1 MDHEN, CDR2 SYDVKM. The V and J ends lost 5 bases and 1 base, in that order; junction bases with no gene match: 9. The CDR3 totals 16 residues. For the CDR3, the DNA is TGTGCCAGCAGTCGAGACAGGGGCGTCTTTAACTATGGCTACACCTTC. Translated, it gives CASSRDRGVFNYGYTF.

The table lists this clone with a few counts. The rearrangement links TRBV4-1 to TRBJ1-2; no firm D call. The CDR3 totals 15 residues. CDR1 and CDR2 from the germline V gene are MGHRA and YSYEKL. Trimming left V 1 base short and J 4 bases short, with 13 bases between. This CDR3 reads CASSQADGVGYGYTF. Here the CDR3 DNA reads TGCGCCAGCAGCCAAGCGGATGGGGTTGGCTATGGCTACACCTTC.

This clone turned up a few times. The V and J genes are TRBV14 and TRBJ2-2, with 7 bases identical to TRBD1. Germline trimming cut 4 bases from V and 2 bases from J; bases unmatched to any gene: 4. The germline V gene encodes CDR1 SGHDN and CDR2 FVKESK. The CDR3 runs 15 residues. This CDR3 reads CASSPRQGNTGELFF. CDR3 bases: TGTGCCAGCAGCCCCCGACAGGGAAACACCGGGGAGCTGTTTTTT.

The chain carries TRBV5-5 and TRBJ2-3; D may be TRBD2 (6 bases). Per the germline V gene, CDR1 is SGHKS and CDR2 is YYEKEE (reference sequence). The V and J ends lost 4 bases and 3 bases respectively, with 18 bases between them. The CDR3 has 16 residues. CDR3 DNA sequence: TGTGCCAGCAGCATCGGGACTCTGATTATTACAGATACGCAGTATTTT. Amino acids: CASSIGTLIITDTQYF.

This clone came up once. The J gene is TRBJ2-4, the V gene TRBV6-6, with 8 bases matching TRBD1. CDR1 is MNHNY and CDR2 is SVGAGI in the germline V gene (reference sequence). With V trimmed by 6 bases and J by 2 bases, 6 bases remained unmatched. This CDR3 is built from 15 residues. CDR3 sequence: CASSHRGETKNIQYF. The CDR3 coding sequence is TGTGCCAGCAGCCACAGGGGGGAGACCAAAAACATTCAGTACTTC.

The chain carries TRBV5-1 and TRBJ2-1; 9 bases agree with TRBD2. This CDR3 region has 13 residues. Trimming took 4 bases from V and 10 from J; bases not matched to a gene: 6. Germline V CDR1 and CDR2: SGHRS, YFSETQ. CDR3 protein: CASSPLAGREQFF. Here the CDR3 DNA reads TGCGCCAGCAGCCCTCTAGCGGGACGGGAGCAGTTCTTC.

The V call is TRBV6-1, the J call TRBJ1-5; D not resolved. Germline-derived CDR1 and CDR2 are MNHNS and SASEGT. The length of the CDR3 is 14 residues. V lost 8 bases and J 4 bases, leaving 15 bases between the germline ends. The CDR3 bases are TGTGCCAGCCGATACGCAGATTATAATCAGCCCCAGCATTTT. It is translated as CASRYADYNQPQHF.

The chain joins TRBV5-1 to TRBJ2-7; D remains ambiguous. The CDR3 length is 13 residues. Germline CDR1 reads SGHRS; CDR2 reads YFSETQ. V gave up 0 bases and J gave up 6 bases, with 10 bases separating them. This CDR3 is CASSLGRLGEQYF. The CDR3, as DNA: TGCGCCAGCAGCTTGGGCCGATTGGGCGAGCAGTACTTC.

The chain has TRBV5-1 and TRBJ1-3; D remains unclear. There are 15 residues in the CDR3. Germline loops: CDR1 SGHRS, CDR2 YFSETQ. V lost 1 base to trimming and J lost 1 base, with 9 bases between them. The CDR3 sequence: CASSLTVDSGNTIYF. DNA for the CDR3: TGCGCCAGCAGCTTGACAGTGGATTCTGGAAACACCATATATTTT.

The chain couples TRBV29-1 to TRBJ2-2; D might be TRBD2 (7 bases). The V gene's germline CDR1 is SQVTM and CDR2 ANQGSEA. The CDR3 covers 15 residues. CDR3 sequence reads: CSVRRGGTNTGELFF. CDR3 sequence (DNA): TGCAGTGTCCGTAGGGGGGGCACGAACACCGGGGAGCTGTTTTTT.

V is TRBV6-5 and J is TRBJ1-1; D gene unclear. The CDR3 has 14 amino acids. CDR1 is MNHEY, CDR2 SVGAGI, per germline. Trimming stripped 0 bases from V and 7 bases from J, with 12 bases between. CDR3 bases: TGTGCCAGCAGTTACTCGAAAGGGTCGGGTGAAGCTTTCTTT. Encoded protein: CASSYSKGSGEAFF.

The rearrangement links TRBV4-1 to TRBJ2-2; 7 nucleotides match TRBD2. The CDR3 totals 15 residues. The germline V gene has CDR1 MGHRA and CDR2 YSYEKL. Trimming removed 1 base from V and 13 bases from J; junction bases left unmatched: 12. CDR3 residues: CASSQGVGAGIGLFF. The CDR3 DNA is TGCGCCAGCAGCCAAGGAGTGGGAGCGGGGATCGGGCTGTTTTTT.

The V call is TRBV28, the J call TRBJ1-5, with D unclear. Germline assignment: CDR1 MDHEN and CDR2 SYDVKM. V was cut by 6 bases and J by 0 bases, with 12 bases left in between. This CDR3 has 15 residues. CDR3: CASRVPTVSNQPQHF. As DNA, the CDR3 is TGTGCCAGCAGAGTCCCAACGGTTAGCAATCAGCCCCAGCATTTT. The whole variable domain, filled in from reference TRBV28 and TRBJ1-5, reads DVKVTQSSRYLVKRTGEKVFLECVQDMDHENMFWYRQDPGLGLRLIYFSYDVKMKEKGDIPEGYSVSREKKERFSLILESASTNQTSMYLCASRVPTVSNQPQHFGDGTRLSIL.